This T cell receptor (beta chain) was identified during a study of human T cells and chemical hapten exposure. General study results and limits: Expanded TCRs produced significantly more large CDR3 similarity clusters than controls did.

Time point denoted: pre-sensitization, week 0. The treatment here: therapeutic diphenylcyclopropenone sensitization with weekly scalp DPC. Unfractionated whole blood was the source of the extracted total RNA. This clonotype has more than one count but fewer than ten. What it recognizes is unknown. Unique molecular identifiers were attached to individual cDNA molecules within the library. TCRdb reprocessed the RACE reads with MiXCR, giving one entry per CDR3 protein. The data contain some 57,000 distinct CDR3 sequences, 9.5% to 10% of them seen just once; the ten biggest clones take up roughly a tenth. With 1 base removed from V and 6 bases from J, the gap between germline ends came to 10 bases. This CDR3 spans 13 amino acids. Germline V CDR1 and CDR2: DFQATT, SNEGSKA (reference sequence).

The sequence was collected from a woman aged 25 to 39 with alopecia areata. Some clones in this sample may be carry-over from other donors' samples. The gene calls are TRBV20-1 and TRBJ2-1; the D gene could be TRBD1 or TRBD2 (6 bases each). This material consisted of whole blood, taken in connection with sensitization to the hapten diphenylcyclopropenone (DPC). Here the CDR3 reads CSARGGGPNEQFF. For the CDR3, the DNA is TGCAGTGCTAGAGGAGGGGGGCCCAATGAGCAGTTCTTC.